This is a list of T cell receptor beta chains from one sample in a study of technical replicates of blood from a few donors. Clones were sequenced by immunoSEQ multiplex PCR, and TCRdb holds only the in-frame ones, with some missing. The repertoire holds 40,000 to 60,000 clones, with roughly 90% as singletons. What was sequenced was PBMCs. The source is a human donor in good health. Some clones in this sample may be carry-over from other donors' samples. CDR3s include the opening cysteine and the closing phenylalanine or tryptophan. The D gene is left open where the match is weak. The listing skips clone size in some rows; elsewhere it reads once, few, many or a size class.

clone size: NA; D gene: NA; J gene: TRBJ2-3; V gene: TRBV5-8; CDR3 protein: CASSFFRGSTDTQYF; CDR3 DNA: TGTGCCAGCAGCTTCTTCCGGGGGAGCACAGATACGCAGTATTTT
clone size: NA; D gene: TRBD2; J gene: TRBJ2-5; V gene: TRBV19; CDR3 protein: CASSNRGGPYQETQYF; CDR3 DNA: TGTGCCAGTAGTAACCGGGGGGGGCCTTACCAAGAGACCCAGTACTTC
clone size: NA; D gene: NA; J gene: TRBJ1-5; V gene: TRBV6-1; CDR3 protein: CASRIQVNQPQHF; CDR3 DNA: TGTGCCAGTCGGATCCAGGTCAATCAGCCCCAGCATTTT
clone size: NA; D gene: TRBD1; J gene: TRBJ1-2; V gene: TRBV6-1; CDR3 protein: CASSEGTGPGYTF; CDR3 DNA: TGTGCCAGCAGTGAGGGGACAGGGCCTGGCTACACCTTC
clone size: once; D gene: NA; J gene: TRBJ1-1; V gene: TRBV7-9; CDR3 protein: CASSITGGQTEAFF; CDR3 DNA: TGTGCCAGCAGCATAACGGGGGGTCAGACTGAAGCTTTCTTT
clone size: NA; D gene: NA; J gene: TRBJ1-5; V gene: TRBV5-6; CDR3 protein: CASSSQVNQPQHF; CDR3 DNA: TGTGCCAGCAGCTCCCAGGTCAATCAGCCCCAGCATTTT
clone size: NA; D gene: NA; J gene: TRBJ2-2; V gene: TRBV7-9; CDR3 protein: CASSLTEAGELFF; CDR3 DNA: TGTGCCAGCAGCTTAACGGAGGCCGGGGAGCTGTTTTTT
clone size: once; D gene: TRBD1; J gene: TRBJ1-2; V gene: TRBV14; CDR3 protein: CASSRGQESYGYTF; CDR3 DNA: TGTGCCAGCAGCCGAGGACAGGAGAGCTATGGCTACACCTTC
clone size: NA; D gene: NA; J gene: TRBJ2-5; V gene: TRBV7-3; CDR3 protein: CASSLMRQETQYF; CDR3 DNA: TGTGCCAGCAGCTTAATGCGACAAGAGACCCAGTACTTC
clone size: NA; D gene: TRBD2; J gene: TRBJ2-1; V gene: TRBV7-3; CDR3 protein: CASSLSLGAKAGGPGNEQFF; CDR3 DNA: TGTGCCAGCAGCTTATCCCTGGGGGCAAAAGCGGGAGGGCCGGGCAATGAGCAGTTCTTC
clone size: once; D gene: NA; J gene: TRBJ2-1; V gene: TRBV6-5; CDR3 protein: CAGPLGYNEQFF; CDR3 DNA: TGTGCCGGGCCCTTGGGTTACAATGAGCAGTTCTTC
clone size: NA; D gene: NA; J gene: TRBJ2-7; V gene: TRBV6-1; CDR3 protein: CASSEIGRLTEQYF; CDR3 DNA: TGTGCCAGCAGTGAAATAGGCAGGTTGACCGAGCAGTACTTC
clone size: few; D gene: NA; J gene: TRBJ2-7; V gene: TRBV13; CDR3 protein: CASSLEQSYEQYF; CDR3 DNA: TGTGCCAGCAGCTTAGAACAATCTTACGAGCAGTACTTC
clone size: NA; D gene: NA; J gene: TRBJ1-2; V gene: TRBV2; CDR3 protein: CASSELGGPYGYTF; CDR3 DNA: TGTGCCAGCAGTGAGTTGGGAGGTCCGTATGGCTACACCTTC
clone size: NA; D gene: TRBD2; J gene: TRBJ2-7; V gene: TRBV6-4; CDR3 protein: CASSFSPGGEQYF; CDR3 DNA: TGTGCCAGCAGTTTCTCACCGGGGGGCGAGCAGTACTTC
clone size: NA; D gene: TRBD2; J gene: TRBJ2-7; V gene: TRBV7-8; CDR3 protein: CASSFSEASGAYEQYF; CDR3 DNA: TGTGCCAGCAGCTTTTCCGAGGCTAGCGGGGCCTACGAGCAGTACTTC
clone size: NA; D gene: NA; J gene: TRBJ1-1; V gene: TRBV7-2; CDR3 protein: CASSSGGGAFF; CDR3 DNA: TGTGCCAGCAGCTCTGGCGGGGGAGCTTTCTTT
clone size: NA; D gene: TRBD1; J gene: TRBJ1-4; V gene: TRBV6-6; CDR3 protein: CASSQTGGREKLFF; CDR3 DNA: TGTGCCAGCAGTCAGACAGGGGGCCGGGAAAAACTGTTTTTT
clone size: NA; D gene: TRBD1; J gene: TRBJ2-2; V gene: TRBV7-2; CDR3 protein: CASSRQGNSAGELFF; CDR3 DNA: TGTGCCAGCAGCAGACAGGGGAATTCGGCCGGGGAGCTGTTTTTT
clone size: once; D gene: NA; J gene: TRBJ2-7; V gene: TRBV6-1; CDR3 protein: CASSTPGPAYEQYF; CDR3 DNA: TGTGCCAGCAGTACACCAGGTCCTGCCTACGAGCAGTACTTC
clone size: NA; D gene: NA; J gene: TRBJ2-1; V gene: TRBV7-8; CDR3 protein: CASSLDESHNEQFF; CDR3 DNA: TGTGCCAGCAGCTTAGACGAGAGCCACAATGAGCAGTTCTTC
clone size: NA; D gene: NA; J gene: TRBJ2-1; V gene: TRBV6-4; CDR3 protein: CASSAGNNEQFF; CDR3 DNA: TGTGCCAGCAGCGCGGGGAACAATGAGCAGTTCTTC
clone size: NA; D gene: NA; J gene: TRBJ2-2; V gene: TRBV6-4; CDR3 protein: CASSDSAGAGELFF; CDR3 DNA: TGTGCCAGCAGTGACTCTGCCGGGGCCGGGGAGCTGTTTTTT
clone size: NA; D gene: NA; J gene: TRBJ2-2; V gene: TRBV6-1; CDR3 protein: CASSPRVDTGELFF; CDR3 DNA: TGTGCCAGCAGCCCCAGGGTCGACACCGGGGAGCTGTTTTTT
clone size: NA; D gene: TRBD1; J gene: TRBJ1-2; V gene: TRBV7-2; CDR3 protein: CASSSATGDGYTF; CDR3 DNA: TGTGCCAGCAGCTCCGCAACAGGGGATGGCTACACCTTC
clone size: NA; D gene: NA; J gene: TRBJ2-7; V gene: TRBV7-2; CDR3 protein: CASSFDSSNPYEQYF; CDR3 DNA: TGTGCCAGCAGCTTCGACAGTTCTAACCCCTACGAGCAGTACTTC
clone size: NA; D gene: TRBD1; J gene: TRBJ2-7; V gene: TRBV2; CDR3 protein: CASSEARVPIKDRSDYEQYF; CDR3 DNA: TGTGCCAGCAGTGAAGCGCGGGTTCCAATCAAGGACAGGTCGGACTACGAGCAGTACTTC
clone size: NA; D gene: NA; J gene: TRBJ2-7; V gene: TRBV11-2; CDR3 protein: CASSLFRVEQYF; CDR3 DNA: TGTGCCAGCAGCTTATTTCGGGTCGAGCAGTACTTC
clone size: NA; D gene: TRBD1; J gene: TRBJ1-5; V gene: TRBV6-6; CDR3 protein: CASRSGGGNQPQHF; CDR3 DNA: TGTGCCAGCAGATCAGGGGGCGGCAATCAGCCCCAGCATTTT
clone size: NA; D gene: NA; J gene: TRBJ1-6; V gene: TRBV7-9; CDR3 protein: CASSFSGKYNSPLHF; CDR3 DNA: TGTGCCAGCAGCTTTTCGGGGAAGTATAATTCACCCCTCCACTTT
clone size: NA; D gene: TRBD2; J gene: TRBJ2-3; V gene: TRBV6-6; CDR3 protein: CASTGTSGSTDTQYF; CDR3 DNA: TGTGCCAGCACTGGGACTAGCGGGAGCACAGATACGCAGTATTTT
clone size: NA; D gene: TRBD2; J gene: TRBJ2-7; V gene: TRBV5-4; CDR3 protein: CASSLGLAGGSYEQYF; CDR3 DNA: TGTGCCAGCAGCTTGGGGCTAGCGGGGGGCTCCTACGAGCAGTACTTC
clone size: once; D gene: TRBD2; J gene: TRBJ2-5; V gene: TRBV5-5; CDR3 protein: CASSLALAGGQETQYF; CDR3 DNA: TGTGCCAGCAGCTTGGCGCTAGCGGGGGGCCAAGAGACCCAGTACTTC
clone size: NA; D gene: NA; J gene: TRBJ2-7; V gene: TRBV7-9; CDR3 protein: CASSPKGPYEQYF; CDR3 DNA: TGTGCCAGCAGCCCCAAGGGGCCCTACGAGCAGTACTTC
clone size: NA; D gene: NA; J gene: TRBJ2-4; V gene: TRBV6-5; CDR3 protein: CASSGDTGSANIQYF; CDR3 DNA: TGTGCCAGCAGTGGGGATACAGGGAGCGCAAACATTCAGTACTTC